The 23 T cell receptor beta chains listed next were all sequenced from one sample in a study of OX40 agonist ivuxolimab in advanced cancers. The data were produced by immunoSEQ multiplex PCR, yet TCRdb's version contains in-frame clones alone and is incomplete. The table has 48,000 or so clones, around 80% seen once. The sample in question was CD4+ or CD8+ T cells sorted from blood, obtained in a trial of the OX40 agonist ivuxolimab. Receptors were obtained from an adult with an advanced solid tumor such as melanoma, head and neck, liver or kidney cancer.

This clone was seen only a few times. The chain links TRBV7-2 to TRBJ2-1, with D perhaps matching TRBD1 or TRBD2 (5 bases each). Trimming left V 1 base short and J 10 bases short, with 11 bases between. The CDR3 spans 13 residues. CDR1 and CDR2 (germline): SGHTA, FQGNSA. The CDR3 loop reads CASSLGAGTEQFF. The CDR3 region has the DNA TGTGCCAGCAGCTTAGGGGCCGGGACCGAGCAGTTCTTC.

The rearrangement uses TRBV23-1 and TRBJ1-1; D might be TRBD1 (6 bases). TRBV23-1 belongs to the ORF category, with a function that is uncertain. There are 15 residues in the CDR3. Between the trimmed V and J ends, which lost 2 bases and 1 base, there was a span of 11 bases. DNA for the CDR3: TGCGCCAGCAGTCAAGGGTGGGGGCCGAACACTGAAGCTTTCTTT. It yields the protein CASSQGWGPNTEAFF.

The chain has TRBV5-1 and TRBJ1-1; no definite D call. The CDR3 contains 13 residues. CDR1 SGHRS and CDR2 YFSETQ come from the germline V gene. Trimming took off 4 bases at V and 1 base at J, with 8 bases between the two ends. The CDR3 region has the DNA TGCGCCAGCAGCAATAGCCCGAACACTGAAGCTTTCTTT. Amino acid sequence: CASSNSPNTEAFF.

This chain uses TRBV6-4 with TRBJ1-1, with D hard to call. Trimming left V 2 bases short and J 5 bases short, with 9 bases between. From germline, CDR1 is MRHNA and CDR2 SNTAGT. The CDR3 has 13 residues. CDR3 DNA: TGTGCCAGCAGTGACCAGGAGGGAACTGAAGCTTTCTTT. Protein product: CASSDQEGTEAFF.

This clone was counted between two and nine times. CDR3 in DNA: TGTGCCAGCGCCTTCTCTAGCGGGAGAAATGAGCAGTTCTTC. It encodes CASAFSSGRNEQFF. This rearrangement joins TRBV7-9 to TRBJ2-1; 10 bases map to TRBD2. This CDR3 spans 14 amino acids. Germline V gene data show CDR1 as SEHNR and CDR2 as FQNEAQ (reference sequence). V trimming: 8 bases; J trimming: 7 bases; junction bases outside the gene matches: 8.

This clone was recorded only once. The gene calls are TRBV5-6 and TRBJ2-3; 12 nucleotides align to TRBD2. The CDR3 totals 17 residues. V shed 7 bases and J 3 bases; nucleotides not matched to a gene: 12. Per the germline V gene, CDR1 is SGHDT and CDR2 is YYEEEE. The CDR3 DNA is TGTGCCAGCCACGGGGGACTAGCGGGCTTTAGGACAGATACGCAGTATTTT. Translated, it gives CASHGGLAGFRTDTQYF.

The chain links TRBV6-1 to TRBJ2-7; TRBD2 matches 9 bases. The CDR3 totals 14 residues. CDR1 MNHNS and CDR2 SASEGT come from the germline V gene. With V trimmed by 6 bases and J by 2 bases, 5 bases remained unmatched. The CDR3 spells CASRVAGVTYEQYF. The CDR3 nucleotides read TGTGCCAGCAGGGTAGCGGGGGTGACCTACGAGCAGTACTTC.

The rearrangement joins TRBV7-9 to TRBJ1-1, with 8 positions matching TRBD1. The CDR3 sequence is 14 residues long. The junction had 6 bases not matched to a gene; V was cut back by 5 bases and J by 4 bases. Germline CDR1 is SEHNR and CDR2 is FQNEAQ (reference sequence). The CDR3 DNA sequence: TGTGCCAGCAGCCTACAGGACAGGGTCACTGAAGCTTTCTTT. As protein: CASSLQDRVTEAFF.

The chain uses TRBV10-2 and TRBJ2-5; no reliable D call. The DNA end favors TRBJ2-7, so the J call may be wrong. CDR1 WSHSY and CDR2 SAAADI come from the germline V gene. The CDR3 sequence is 14 residues long. The CDR3 spells CATKESFVSYEQYF. CDR3 sequence (DNA): TGCGCCACTAAGGAGTCATTCGTTTCCTACGAGCAGTACTTC.

On this clone: This sample includes further DNA sequences coding for the same CDR3. DNA for the CDR3: TGCGCCAGCAGCCGGGACAGGAATGAAAAACTGTTTTTT. Protein product: CASSRDRNEKLFF. The J gene is TRBJ1-4, the V gene TRBV4-3, with 8 bases lining up with TRBD1. The germline V gene encodes CDR1 LGHNA and CDR2 YSLEER. J was trimmed by 5 bases and V by 4 bases; bases with no gene match: 0. This CDR3 region has 13 residues.

V is TRBV19 and J is TRBJ2-1; D remains unclear. The germline V and J ends were trimmed by 6 bases and 8 bases, with 14 bases remaining between them. The CDR3 covers 13 residues. Per germline, CDR1 LNHDA and CDR2 SQIVND (reference sequence). The CDR3 DNA reads as TGTGCCAGTAGCGTCGGACGGACCCATGAGCAGTTCTTC. Protein sequence: CASSVGRTHEQFF.

The chain uses TRBV5-6 and TRBJ2-2; TRBD2 is a possible D gene (6 bases). From germline, CDR1 is SGHDT and CDR2 YYEEEE. The ends were cut back, 4 bases at V and 5 bases at J, with 15 bases in the middle. The CDR3 runs to 15 residues. Here the CDR3 reads CASSRGLRRTGELFF. In nucleotides, the CDR3 is TGTGCCAGCAGCCGGGGACTGCGAAGAACCGGGGAGCTGTTTTTT.

This clone was counted between two and nine times. The genes are TRBV9 and TRBJ1-2; a possible D gene is TRBD1 (6 bases). Germline values: CDR1 SGDLS, CDR2 YYNGEE. The V and J ends lost 3 bases and 3 bases respectively, with 12 bases between them. The CDR3 spans 14 residues. The CDR3 loop is CASSEIGTYYGYTF. The CDR3, as DNA: TGTGCCAGCAGCGAGATCGGGACATACTATGGCTACACCTTC.

The chain combines TRBV6-6 with TRBJ2-3, with no clear D. This CDR3 comprises 15 residues. Trimming took off 0 bases at V and 1 base at J, with 8 bases between the two ends. Germline CDR1 is MNHNY and CDR2 is SVGAGI (reference sequence). This chain's CDR3 is CASSYSLSGTDTQYF. The CDR3 DNA follows: TGTGCCAGCAGTTACTCGTTGTCAGGCACAGATACGCAGTATTTT.

The CDR3 loop reads CASSSEVISGEQYF. For the CDR3, the DNA is TGCGCCAGCAGCTCAGAGGTAATATCGGGCGAGCAGTACTTC. J is TRBJ2-7 and V is TRBV5-1; no definite D call. This CDR3 spans 14 amino acids. V was clipped by 3 bases and J by 6 bases, with 16 bases between them. Per the germline V gene, CDR1 is SGHRS and CDR2 is YFSETQ. The full variable domain, completed using reference TRBV5-1 and TRBJ2-7, is KAGVTQTPRYLIKTRGQQVTLSCSPISGHRSVSWYQQTPGQGLQFLFEYFSETQRNKGNFPGRFSGRQFSNSRSEMNVSTLELGDSALYLCASSSEVISGEQYFGPGTRLTVT.

J is TRBJ2-6 and V is TRBV7-2; no reliable D call. This CDR3 has 15 amino acids. The germline V gene encodes CDR1 SGHTA and CDR2 FQGNSA. V was pared by 1 base and J by 0 bases, with 4 bases between. CDR3 nucleotide sequence: TGTGCCAGCAGCTTAGTATCCTCTGGGGCCAACGTCCTGACTTTC. It encodes CASSLVSSGANVLTF.

This clone was found once. The CDR3: CASSLVGARYEQYF. CDR3 nucleotide sequence: TGTGCCAGCAGCTTAGTGGGGGCGCGATACGAGCAGTACTTC. V gene TRBV13 combines with J gene TRBJ2-7, with a tentative D call TRBD1 (6 bases). The CDR3 sequence is 14 residues long. The germline V gene has CDR1 PRHDT and CDR2 FYEKMQ (reference sequence). Trimming cost V 1 base and J 4 bases, with 11 bases left between them.

The chain links TRBV19 to TRBJ2-5; TRBD1 matches 7 bases. Germline CDR1 is LNHDA and CDR2 is SQIVND (reference sequence). The CDR3 contains 15 residues. Losses at the gene ends were 5 bases for V and 0 bases for J; bases not matched to a gene: 6. For the CDR3, the DNA is TGTGCCAGTAGTCCTACAGGGGTGCACCAAGAGACCCAGTACTTC. Translating gives CASSPTGVHQETQYF. Full variable domain (outside the CDR3, taken from reference TRBV19 and TRBJ2-5): DGGITQSPKYLFRKEGQNVTLSCEQNLNHDAMYWYRQDPGQGLRLIYYSQIVNDFQKGDIAEGYSVSREKKESFPLTVTSAQKNPTAFYLCASSPTGVHQETQYFGPGTRLLVL.

This clone is medium-sized (0.01 to 0.1%) in the sample. The chain carries TRBV19 and TRBJ1-1; D is unresolved. The V end was cut by 1 base, the J end by 3 bases, with 6 bases between. In germline, CDR1 is LNHDA, CDR2 SQIVND (reference sequence). The CDR3 extends over 13 amino acids. The DNA of the CDR3 is TGTGCCAGTAGTATAGTAACCCACACTGAAGCTTTCTTT. Its translation is CASSIVTHTEAFF.

This chain uses TRBV5-1 with TRBJ1-1, with D unclear. The CDR3 is 14 amino acids. Germline V CDR1 and CDR2: SGHRS, YFSETQ. V shed 1 base and J shed 1 base, with 8 bases lying between them. Written as DNA, the CDR3 is TGCGCCAGCAGCTTGACAAGAAAGAACACTGAAGCTTTCTTT. It codes for CASSLTRKNTEAFF.

In DNA form, the CDR3 reads TGTGCCAGCAGCTTGCTGGGACTAGAAACTGAGCAGTTCTTC. Translation gives CASSLLGLETEQFF. The chain carries TRBV5-6 and TRBJ2-1; TRBD2 matches at 8 bases. The CDR3 loop spans 14 amino acids. V shed 1 base and J 9 bases; nucleotides not matched to a gene: 6. Germline CDR1 reads SGHDT; CDR2 reads YYEEEE.

On this clone: The same CDR3 can be traced to other DNA sequences in this sample. The chain joins TRBV29-1 to TRBJ2-7, with 8 bases that match TRBD1. In germline, CDR1 is SQVTM, CDR2 ANQGSEA. The V and J ends lost 6 bases and 2 bases, in that order; junction bases with no gene match: 3. This CDR3 has 12 amino acids. The CDR3 DNA reads TGCAGCGTCGGGACAGGTACCTACGAGCAGTACTTC. Translated, it gives CSVGTGTYEQYF.

This clone was observed a handful of times. The CDR3 DNA sequence: TGCGCCAGCAGACAAACTAGCGGGAGGGCCGGTGAGCAGTTCTTC. Its protein is CASRQTSGRAGEQFF. The gene calls are TRBV5-1 and TRBJ2-1; 13 nucleotides line up with TRBD2. The CDR3 length is 15 residues. Germline lookup yields CDR1 SGHRS and CDR2 YFSETQ. Trimming took 5 bases from V and 9 from J; bases not matched to a gene: 8.